These T cell receptor beta chains were read from a single sample in a study of cytomegalovirus exposure and HLA in healthy donors. The method was immunoSEQ multiplex PCR; TCRdb's version includes in-frame clones alone and lacks a portion of them. Of around 140,000 clones listed, approximately 80% are singletons. Material for sequencing was PBMCs. These receptors all come from a man aged 35 to 55 in good health and CMV-seropositive. Both conserved end residues are part of each CDR3. The D gene is left open where the match is weak. Clone size is not always given. Where it is, it says once, few, many or a class for expanded clones.

j_gene	abundance	v_gene	d_gene	CDR3nt	CDR3aa
TRBJ2-2	few	TRBV5-4	-	TGTGCCAGCAGCTTTAGTCGTAGTATCTCCGGGGAGCTGTTTTTT	CASSFSRSISGELFF
TRBJ1-3	-	TRBV4-3	-	TGCGCCAGCAGCCAAGATTCGGGGTTTGGAAACACCATATATTTT	CASSQDSGFGNTIYF
TRBJ1-5	once	TRBV4-1	-	TGCGCCAGCAGCGACCCAGGTCCCCAGCCCCAGCATTTT	CASSDPGPQPQHF
TRBJ1-6	-	TRBV9	-	TGTGCCAGCAGCGTAGGTCAGGGCCGATCACCCCTCCACTTT	CASSVGQGRSPLHF
TRBJ2-7	-	TRBV4-3	TRBD2	TGCGCCAGCAGCCATAGGCTAGCGGGTGTGGACTACGAGCAGTACTTC	CASSHRLAGVDYEQYF
TRBJ2-1	-	TRBV5-4	TRBD1	TGTGCCAGCAGCTCCGGACAGGGAGGATACAATGAGCAGTTCTTC	CASSSGQGGYNEQFF
TRBJ1-2	-	TRBV6-1	-	TGTGCCAGCAGTGAAGCGCTTCGGACTTATGGCTACACCTTC	CASSEALRTYGYTF
TRBJ2-1	-	TRBV10-1	TRBD1	TGCGCCAGCAGTGTCCGGACAGGGGGCTACAATGAGCAGTTCTTC	CASSVRTGGYNEQFF
TRBJ2-3	-	TRBV6-1	-	TGTGCCAGCAGTGTGACGGCGGTCAGCACAGATACGCAGTATTTT	CASSVTAVSTDTQYF
TRBJ2-3	-	TRBV9	TRBD2	TGTGCCAGCAGCGTCCGACTAGCGGATCCCCCAGATACGCAGTATTTT	CASSVRLADPPDTQYF
TRBJ2-1	-	TRBV5-1	-	TGCGCCAGCAGCTACTCCGGGAGCCTAGGGTTCTTC	CASSYSGSLGFF
TRBJ2-2	-	TRBV7-2	-	TGTGCCAGCAGCTTAGTGGCCGCGGGGCTAACCGGGGAGCTGTTTTTT	CASSLVAAGLTGELFF
TRBJ2-7	-	TRBV13	TRBD2	TGTGCCAGCAGCTTAGGATTAGCGGGAAACTACGAGCAGTACTTC	CASSLGLAGNYEQYF
TRBJ2-5	-	TRBV9	TRBD2	TGTGCCAGCAGCGCCGTAGCGGGAGGTCTCCAAGAGACCCAGTACTTC	CASSAVAGGLQETQYF
TRBJ1-1	-	TRBV29-1	TRBD1	TGCAGCGGCAAAGCCAGGGGGACTGAAGCTTTCTTT	CSGKARGTEAFF
TRBJ2-7	-	TRBV18	-	TGTGCCAGCTCACAGGGCGGGTCAGCCTACGAGCAGTACTTC	CASSQGGSAYEQYF
TRBJ2-3	-	TRBV6-1	TRBD2	TGTGCCAGCAGTGAGACGTCGACTAGCGGGAGTACGCAGTATTTT	CASSETSTSGSTQYF
TRBJ2-7	-	TRBV2	-	TGTGCCAGCACTGGGACTCCCTCCTACGAGCAGTACTTC	CASTGTPSYEQYF
TRBJ2-7	few	TRBV28	TRBD2	TGTGCCAGCGGCCGAGTGGGGGGGGATTACGAGCAGTACTTC	CASGRVGGDYEQYF
TRBJ2-3	few	TRBV14	-	TGTGCCAGCAGCCAGGGGGGAGATACGCAGTATTTT	CASSQGGDTQYF
TRBJ2-1	-	TRBV7-3	-	TGTGCCAGCAGCCCACTCGGCGGTAGCTCCTACAATGAGCAGTTCTTC	CASSPLGGSSYNEQFF
TRBJ2-2	-	TRBV29-1	-	TGCAGCGTTCTGCAAGACAGGGGCGGGGGCACCGGGGAGCTGTTTTTT	CSVLQDRGGGTGELFF
TRBJ2-1	-	TRBV9	-	TGTGCCAGCAGCGTAGAGGGGTCCAGCTCCTACAATGAGCAGTTCTTC	CASSVEGSSSYNEQFF
TRBJ2-7	-	TRBV6-6	TRBD1	TGTGCCAGCAGTTACGGCGACAGGGGCTCCTACGAGCAGTACTTC	CASSYGDRGSYEQYF
TRBJ2-5	-	TRBV7-8	-	TGTGCCAGCAGCTTATTTGGGGGGACCGCGGTAGACGAGACCCAGTACTTC	CASSLFGGTAVDETQYF
TRBJ2-1	once	TRBV7-8	-	TGTGCCAGCAGCGCCCAGCGGTTCTCCTACAATGAGCAGTTCTTC	CASSAQRFSYNEQFF
TRBJ2-7	-	TRBV7-2	-	TGTGCCAGCAGTCTCCCTAGCTCCTACGAGCAGTACTTC	CASSLPSSYEQYF
TRBJ2-7	-	TRBV11-2	TRBD2	TGTGCCAGCAGCCAAGAAAATTGGACTAGCGGGGCCCTCTACGAGCAGTACTTC	CASSQENWTSGALYEQYF
TRBJ2-5	-	TRBV7-2	TRBD2	TGTGCCAGCAGCTTAGCGGGGAGGGGCGAAGAGACCCAGTACTTC	CASSLAGRGEETQYF
TRBJ1-1	-	TRBV5-6	-	TGTGCCAGCAGCTTGGGTCGGGTTGAAGCTTTCTTT	CASSLGRVEAFF
TRBJ1-5	-	TRBV6-6	-	TGTGCCAGCAGGGGTGGGGGCTCTAGCAATCAGCCCCAGCATTTT	CASRGGGSSNQPQHF
TRBJ2-1	-	TRBV15	TRBD2	TGTGCCACCAGCAGGGGAGCGGGAGGGCCGAGGCACAATGAGCAGTTCTTC	CATSRGAGGPRHNEQFF
TRBJ2-7	-	TRBV11-2	TRBD1	TGTGCCAGCAGCTTAGGGGCAGGGGGCTACGAGCAGTACTTC	CASSLGAGGYEQYF
TRBJ2-7	-	TRBV9	-	TGTGCCAGCAGCGTAGGGCTAGGGAGGTCCTACGAGCAGTACTTC	CASSVGLGRSYEQYF
TRBJ2-3	-	TRBV5-4	TRBD2	TGTGCCAGCAGCCCCGGGTCTAGCGGAGTCACAGATACGCAGTATTTT	CASSPGSSGVTDTQYF
TRBJ2-7	once	TRBV9	TRBD2	TGTGCCAGCAGCGTATCAGCGGGAGGAGGCTACGAGCAGTACTTC	CASSVSAGGGYEQYF
TRBJ2-7	-	TRBV5-5	-	TGTGCCAGCAGCCCCGGGACACAGCCCTACGAGCAGTACTTC	CASSPGTQPYEQYF
TRBJ1-1	-	TRBV5-6	-	TGTGCCAGCAGTCCCGGGACAATCGGCCACCAGAACACTGAAGCTTTCTTT	CASSPGTIGHQNTEAFF
TRBJ1-3	-	TRBV27	-	TGTGCCAGCAGCCGTAGGGGGTCTGGAAACACCATATATTTT	CASSRRGSGNTIYF
TRBJ2-2	once	TRBV6-6	-	TGTGCCAGCGGAAGGGGGACAATGAACACCGGGGAGCTGTTTTTT	CASGRGTMNTGELFF
TRBJ2-1	-	TRBV4-1	-	TGCGCCAGCAGCTCCCCGGAGGGCAATGAGCAGTTCTTC	CASSSPEGNEQFF
TRBJ2-1	-	TRBV11-2	TRBD2	TGTGCCAGCAGCTTAAGACTAGCGGGGTCCTACAATGAGCAGTTCTTC	CASSLRLAGSYNEQFF
TRBJ1-4	-	TRBV7-9	-	TGTGCCAGCAGCCCGGAGGTCGCCCACAGGGAACTGTTTTTT	CASSPEVAHRELFF
TRBJ1-2	-	TRBV7-9	-	TGTGCCAGCAGCCACCCAGGGGACGGCTACACCTTC	CASSHPGDGYTF
TRBJ2-6	-	TRBV5-8	-	TGTGCCAGCAGCTTGGAGTACTTTTCCTCTGGGGCCAACGTCCTGACTTTC	CASSLEYFSSGANVLTF
TRBJ2-7	-	TRBV30	TRBD1	TGTGCCTGGAGTACCGGGACAGGAGATTACGAGCAGTACTTC	CAWSTGTGDYEQYF
TRBJ2-2	few	TRBV2	TRBD2	TGTGCCAGCAGTCTAGCGGGACTGAACACCGGGGAGCTGTTTTTT	CASSLAGLNTGELFF
TRBJ2-6	-	TRBV5-1	-	TGCGCCAGCAGCTTTCAGGGCTCTGGGGCCAACGGCCTGACTTTC	CASSFQGSGANGLTF
TRBJ2-4	-	TRBV29-1	TRBD1	TGCAGCGTTGAGGAAGGGGGCTTGAACATTCAGTACTTC	CSVEEGGLNIQYF
TRBJ1-3	-	TRBV18	-	TGTGCCAGCTCACCCGGGTCCTACTCTGGAAACACCATATATTTT	CASSPGSYSGNTIYF
TRBJ2-7	-	TRBV11-2	-	TGTGCCAGCAGCTTAGTGAGGGGGGGCGAGCGGTACTTC	CASSLVRGGERYF
TRBJ2-1	-	TRBV7-6	-	TGTGCCAGCAGCTCCCTCAGAGGGGGGGAGGGCCGGAATGAGCAGTTCTTC	CASSSLRGGEGRNEQFF